Following are 31 T cell receptor beta chains from one sample sequenced in a study of CXCR3-negative and CXCR3-positive naive CD8 T cells. Study findings and constraints: Naive cells that were CXCR3-positive had more hydrophobic TRB CDR3s (compared with CXCR3-negative naive cells).

With UMI labels, 5' RACE was used to prepare the TRB cDNA libraries. TCRdb re-called the 5' RACE reads and gives one entry per CDR3 protein, without DNA. This sample's table has 150,000 to 160,000 distinct CDR3 sequences. These receptors lack a known antigen. Sequenced material: naive CXCR3+ CD8+ T cells from blood. Sample subset: CD45RO-CCR7+CD27+CD95- naive CD8+ T cells expressing CXCR3 (TNR3+). The receptors originated from a human donor in good health. Some clones in this sample may be carry-over from other donors' samples.

The gene calls are TRBV29-1 and TRBJ2-1; absent DNA, TCRdb's TRBD1 call cannot be checked. Germline CDR1 and CDR2: SQVTM and ANQGSEA. CDR3 length equals 17 residues. CDR3 sequence: CSVRGVDGTGIDNEQFF.

The chain's CDR3 is CSARGPGLAGGPITGELFF. The chain combines TRBV20-1 with TRBJ2-2; TCRdb names TRBD2, which stays unverified in the absence of DNA. The CDR3 covers 19 residues. Germline V lookup: CDR1 DFQATT, CDR2 SNEGSKA (reference sequence).

The chain links TRBV20-1 to TRBJ2-5; TCRdb designates TRBD2, a call that cannot be tested without DNA. Germline V lookup: CDR1 DFQATT, CDR2 SNEGSKA (reference sequence). CDR3 size: 16 residues. The chain's CDR3 is CSARGSSGDIQETQYF.

The rearrangement links TRBV28 to TRBJ2-1. Germline loops: CDR1 MDHEN, CDR2 SYDVKM. This CDR3 is built from 12 residues. CDR3 amino acids: CASNADYNEQFF.

The V gene is TRBV20-1, the J gene TRBJ1-3; TCRdb indicates TRBD1, and absent DNA this call remains unverified. This CDR3 has 17 amino acids. The germline V gene encodes CDR1 DFQATT and CDR2 SNEGSKA (reference sequence). CDR3 sequence reads: CSARDLLGGISGNTIYF.

The chain's CDR3 is CASTLQGAGELFF. This chain uses TRBV27 with TRBJ2-2; TCRdb designates TRBD1, a call that cannot be tested without DNA. Germline CDR1 reads MNHEY; CDR2 reads SMNVEV (reference sequence). The CDR3 has 13 residues.

V is TRBV7-6 and J is TRBJ2-3; with no DNA, the TCRdb D assignment of TRBD1 cannot be verified. Germline V lookup: CDR1 SGHVS, CDR2 FNYEAQ. The CDR3 is 17 amino acids. This CDR3 is CASSLDVPRGASDTQYF. Complete variable domain (other parts from reference TRBV7-6 and TRBJ2-3): GAGVSQSPRYKVTKRGQDVALRCDPISGHVSLYWYRQALGQGPEFLTYFNYEAQQDKSGLPNDRFSAERPEGSISTLTIQRTEQRDSAMYRCASSLDVPRGASDTQYFGPGTRLTVL.

The V and J genes are TRBV12-5 and TRBJ1-2. Per germline, CDR1 LGHNT and CDR2 FRNRAP. The CDR3 has 12 residues. CDR3 sequence reads: CASGLDNYGYTF. The complete variable domain, with remaining parts taken from reference TRBV12-5 and TRBJ1-2, reads DARVTQTPRHKVTEMGQEVTMRCQPILGHNTVFWYRQTMMQGLELLAYFRNRAPLDDSGMPKDRFSAEMPDATLATLKIQPSEPRDSAVYFCASGLDNYGYTFGSGTRLTVV.

The J gene is TRBJ2-1, the V gene TRBV28; TCRdb's D call, TRBD1, is unchecked because there is no DNA. Germline V CDR1 and CDR2: MDHEN, SYDVKM. There are 14 residues in the CDR3. This chain's CDR3 is CASWPRSSYNEQIF. The full variable domain, in which reference TRBV28 and TRBJ2-1 provide the parts outside the CDR3, is DVKVTQSSRYLVKRTGEKVFLECVQDMDHENMFWYRQDPGLGLRLIYFSYDVKMKEKGDIPEGYSVSREKKERFSLILESASTNQTSMYLCASWPRSSYNEQIFGPGTRLTVL.

The chain uses TRBV28 and TRBJ2-7; TCRdb's D call, TRBD1, is unchecked because there is no DNA. Looked up from germline, CDR1 is MDHEN and CDR2 is SYDVKM. The CDR3 totals 12 residues. CDR3 amino acids: CASSPDRDEQYF.

V gene TRBV28 combines with J gene TRBJ2-3. This CDR3 has 13 residues. From germline, CDR1 is MDHEN and CDR2 SYDVKM. The CDR3 is CASTLTRSGTQYF. The variable domain in full, with the rest retrieved from reference TRBV28 and TRBJ2-3, is DVKVTQSSRYLVKRTGEKVFLECVQDMDHENMFWYRQDPGLGLRLIYFSYDVKMKEKGDIPEGYSVSREKKERFSLILESASTNQTSMYLCASTLTRSGTQYFGPGTRLTVL.

This chain connects TRBV21-1 to TRBJ2-1; the D call from TCRdb, TRBD1, cannot be confirmed without DNA. TRBV21-1 is a listed pseudogene. The CDR3 is made up of 17 amino acids. The CDR3 sequence is CASRRQGFPSSYNEQFF.

CDR3 amino acids: CASRQTSGSLNEQFF. The chain links TRBV28 to TRBJ2-1; the TCRdb call, TRBD2, lacks DNA for checking. Germline V gene sequence: CDR1 MDHEN, CDR2 SYDVKM. This CDR3 comprises 15 residues.

The chain joins TRBV6-2 or TRBV6-3 to TRBJ2-7. The length of the CDR3 is 15 residues. Germline values: CDR1 MNHEY, CDR2 SVGEGT. CDR3: CASSYSLAGSYEQYF.

The CDR3 region is CSARSLSGTRTPLATDTQYF. The chain couples TRBV20-1 to TRBJ2-3; TCRdb's D gene call, TRBD1, goes unchecked for lack of DNA. Germline V gene data show CDR1 as DFQATT and CDR2 as SNEGSKA (reference sequence). The CDR3 length is 20 residues.

The rearrangement joins TRBV4-1 to TRBJ2-7. CDR1 and CDR2 from the germline V gene are MGHRA and YSYEKL. This CDR3 spans 13 amino acids. The CDR3 protein is CASSQYENYEQYF.

The rearrangement uses TRBV21-1 and TRBJ2-6; TCRdb reports TRBD1, a call that lacks DNA to check it against. TRBV21-1 is annotated as a pseudogene. The CDR3 contains 18 residues. The CDR3 sequence: CASSTSRDRGSGANVLTF.

The V gene is TRBV2, the J gene TRBJ1-1; the D gene TCRdb calls, TRBD1, cannot be checked with no DNA. The CDR3 has 14 residues. The germline V gene encodes CDR1 SNHLY and CDR2 FYNNEI. The CDR3 region is CASSEAQGWTEAFF.

The rearrangement links TRBV6-5 to TRBJ1-1; TCRdb picks TRBD1, but there is no DNA to check that call. There are 14 residues in the CDR3. From germline, CDR1 is MNHEY and CDR2 SVGAGI. CDR3 sequence reads: CASSYGRGNTEAFF.

The chain uses TRBV7-2 and TRBJ1-1. Germline V gene sequence: CDR1 SGHTA, CDR2 FQGNSA. This CDR3 contains 13 residues. CDR3 sequence reads: CASSLGAGKEAFF.

V usage is TRBV30 and J usage is TRBJ1-1; TCRdb lists TRBD1, though no DNA is available to test this call. This CDR3 is built from 15 residues. Germline lookup yields CDR1 GTSNPN and CDR2 SVGIG (reference sequence). CDR3 loop: CASNLGDRATTEAFF.

This chain uses TRBV6-1 with TRBJ2-1; the D call from TCRdb, TRBD2, cannot be confirmed without DNA. Germline CDR1 reads MNHNS; CDR2 reads SASEGT. The CDR3 spans 15 residues. The CDR3 spells CASSETSGAYNEQFF.

V gene TRBV20-1 combines with J gene TRBJ2-7; TCRdb indicates TRBD2, and absent DNA this call remains unverified. The germline gives CDR1 DFQATT, CDR2 SNEGSKA (reference sequence). The CDR3 covers 15 residues. The CDR3: CSARASGSSNYEQYF.

The chain couples TRBV10-3 to TRBJ1-4. Germline assignment: CDR1 ENHRY and CDR2 SYGVKD. CDR3 length: 13 residues. The CDR3 here is CAISQGANEKLFF.

This sequence joins TRBV14 and TRBJ2-3; TCRdb designates TRBD1, a call that cannot be tested without DNA. In germline, CDR1 is SGHDN, CDR2 FVKESK. CDR3 size: 14 residues. CDR3 sequence reads: CASRLQGSPDTQYF.

This chain links TRBV6-2 or TRBV6-3 with TRBJ2-6; the TCRdb D gene call, TRBD2, has no DNA to confirm it. CDR3 length equals 19 residues. Germline V gene data show CDR1 as MNHEY and CDR2 as SVGEGT. The CDR3 sequence: CASSHPSGRLDSGANVLTF.

The J gene is TRBJ2-6, the V gene TRBV20-1; there is no DNA to check the TCRdb D call of TRBD2. Per the germline V gene, CDR1 is DFQATT and CDR2 is SNEGSKA (reference sequence). The CDR3 is made up of 17 amino acids. CDR3 sequence: CSASGEKPYSGANVLTF.

The chain has TRBV29-1 and TRBJ2-1; TCRdb's D call of TRBD1 is untestable without DNA. In germline, CDR1 is SQVTM, CDR2 ANQGSEA. The CDR3 is 14 residues long. The CDR3: CSVDWGRTYNEQFF.

The CDR3 here is CASSSNIDRERGYTF. V gene TRBV12-3 or TRBV12-4 combines with J gene TRBJ1-2; TCRdb gives TRBD1 as the D gene, but with no DNA this cannot be confirmed. The CDR3 consists of 15 residues.

The V and J genes are TRBV5-1 and TRBJ1-1; with no DNA, the TCRdb D assignment of TRBD1 cannot be verified. The CDR3 totals 15 residues. Germline loops: CDR1 SGHRS, CDR2 YFSETQ. This chain's CDR3 is CASSPGQGAIDEAFF.

The chain is built from TRBV19 and TRBJ2-1; TCRdb's assignment of TRBD2 cannot be checked, as there is no DNA. Germline loops: CDR1 LNHDA, CDR2 SQIVND (reference sequence). The CDR3 contains 16 residues. CDR3: CASSIMGRGALNEQFF.